This TCR beta chain was sequenced in a study of CD8+ T cells in alopecia areata. Study-level points and caveats: Numerous expanded lesional clones remained in scalp and blood during tofacitinib. Expanded CD8+ clones among the top 100, and scalp clonality, were significantly decreased by tofacitinib.

Of note for this clone: Its target is unknown.

The CDR3 runs to 12 residues. V lost 5 bases and J 7 bases, leaving 10 bases between the germline ends. CDR1 is SGHAT and CDR2 is FQDESV in the germline V gene (reference sequence). Treatment meaning: oral pan-JAK inhibitor, 5-10 mg twice daily. CD4+ and CD8+ T cells were sorted from PBMCs stained for CD3, CD4 and CD8. Reverse transcribed after extraction, RNA yielded cDNA as the sequencing template. The assay was immunoSEQ multiplex PCR, and TCRdb's table has in-frame clones only and misses some. The sample consists of approximately 210,000 clones, under 80% of them appearing once. Sequenced material: CD4+ T cells sorted from blood, taken around week 50, from a patient treated with tofacitinib. V is TRBV11-1 and J is TRBJ2-3, with unresolved D. This TCR came from a human donor with alopecia areata. The CDR3 sequence is CASSPPKHTQYF. Here the CDR3 DNA reads TGTGCCAGCAGCCCCCCTAAGCATACGCAGTATTTT.